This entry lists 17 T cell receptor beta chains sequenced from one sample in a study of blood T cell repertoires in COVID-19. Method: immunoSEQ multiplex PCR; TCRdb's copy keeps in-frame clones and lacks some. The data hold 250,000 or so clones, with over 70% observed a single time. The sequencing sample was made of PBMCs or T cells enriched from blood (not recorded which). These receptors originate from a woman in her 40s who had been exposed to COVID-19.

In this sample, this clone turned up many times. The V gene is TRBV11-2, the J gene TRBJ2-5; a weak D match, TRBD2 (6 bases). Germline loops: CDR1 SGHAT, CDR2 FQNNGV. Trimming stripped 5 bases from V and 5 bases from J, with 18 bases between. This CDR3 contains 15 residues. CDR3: CASSRRGSGYETQYF. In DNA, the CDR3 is TGTGCCAGCAGCCGTCGGGGGTCGGGGTACGAGACCCAGTACTTC.

The CDR3 coding sequence is TGTGCCTGGACCCTCCGGACAGGGAAAAACTATGGCTACACCTTC. Translation: CAWTLRTGKNYGYTF. The chain employs TRBV30 and TRBJ1-2; 8 nucleotides agree with TRBD1. Germline CDR1 and CDR2: GTSNPN and SVGIG (reference sequence). The CDR3 is 15 residues long. Trimming at V came to 4 bases and at J to 2 bases, leaving 9 bases not matched to a gene.

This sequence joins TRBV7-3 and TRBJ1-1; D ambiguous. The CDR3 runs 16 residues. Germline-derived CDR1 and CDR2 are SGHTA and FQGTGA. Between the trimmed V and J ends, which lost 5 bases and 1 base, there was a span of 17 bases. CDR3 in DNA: TGTGCCAGCAGCCCACTCGGCGGCAGATCGAACACTGAAGCTTTCTTT. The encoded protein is CASSPLGGRSNTEAFF.

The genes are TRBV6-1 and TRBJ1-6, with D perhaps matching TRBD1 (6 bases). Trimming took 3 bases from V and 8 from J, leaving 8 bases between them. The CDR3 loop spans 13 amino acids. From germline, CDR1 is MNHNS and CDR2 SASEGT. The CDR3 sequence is CASSDPGDSPLHF. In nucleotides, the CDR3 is TGTGCCAGCAGTGATCCAGGGGATTCACCCCTCCACTTT.

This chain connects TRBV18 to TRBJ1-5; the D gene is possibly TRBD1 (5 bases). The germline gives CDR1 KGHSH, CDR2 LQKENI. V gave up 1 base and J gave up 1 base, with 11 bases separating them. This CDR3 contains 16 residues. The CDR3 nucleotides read TGTGCCAGCTCACCACTGACCAGGGAAAGCAATCAGCCCCAGCATTTT. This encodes CASSPLTRESNQPQHF.

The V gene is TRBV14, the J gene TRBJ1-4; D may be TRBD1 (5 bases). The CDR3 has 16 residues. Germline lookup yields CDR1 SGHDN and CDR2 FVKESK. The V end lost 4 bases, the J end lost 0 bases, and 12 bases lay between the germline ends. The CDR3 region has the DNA TGTGCCAGCAGCCGCGGGGACTGGGCAACTAATGAAAAACTGTTTTTT. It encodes CASSRGDWATNEKLFF.

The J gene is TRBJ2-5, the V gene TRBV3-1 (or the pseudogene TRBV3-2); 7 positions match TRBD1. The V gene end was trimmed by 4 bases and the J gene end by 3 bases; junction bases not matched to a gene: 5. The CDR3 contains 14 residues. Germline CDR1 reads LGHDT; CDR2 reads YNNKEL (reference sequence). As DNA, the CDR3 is TGTGCCAGCAGCCCCTTCGGGACAGAAGAGACCCAGTACTTC. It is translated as CASSPFGTEETQYF.

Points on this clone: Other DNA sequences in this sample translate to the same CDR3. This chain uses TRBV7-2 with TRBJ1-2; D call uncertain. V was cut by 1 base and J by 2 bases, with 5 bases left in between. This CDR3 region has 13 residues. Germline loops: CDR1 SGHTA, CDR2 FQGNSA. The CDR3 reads CASSLERNYGYTF. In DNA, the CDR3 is TGTGCCAGCAGCTTAGAGAGGAACTATGGCTACACCTTC.

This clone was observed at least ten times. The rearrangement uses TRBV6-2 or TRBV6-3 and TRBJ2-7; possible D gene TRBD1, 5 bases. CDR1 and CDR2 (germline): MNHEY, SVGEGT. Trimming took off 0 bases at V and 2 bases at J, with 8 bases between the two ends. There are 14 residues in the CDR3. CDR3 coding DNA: TGTGCCAGCAGTTACTCGACAGCTACCTACGAGCAGTACTTC. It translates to CASSYSTATYEQYF.

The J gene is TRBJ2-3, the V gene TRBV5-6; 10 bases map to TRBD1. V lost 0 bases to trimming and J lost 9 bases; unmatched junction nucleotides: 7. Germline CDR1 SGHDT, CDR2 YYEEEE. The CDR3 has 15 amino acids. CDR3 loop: CASSLGGQGGNTQYF. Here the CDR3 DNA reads TGTGCCAGCAGCTTGGGAGGACAGGGGGGTAACACGCAGTATTTT.

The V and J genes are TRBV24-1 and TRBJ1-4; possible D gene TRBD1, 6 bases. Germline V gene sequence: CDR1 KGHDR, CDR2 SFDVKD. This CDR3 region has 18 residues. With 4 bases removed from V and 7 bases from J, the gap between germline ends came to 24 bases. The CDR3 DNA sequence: TGTGCCACCAGTGAGGCCAGGGGAGAGGCTGGGCTGGGTGAAAAACTGTTTTTT. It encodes CATSEARGEAGLGEKLFF.

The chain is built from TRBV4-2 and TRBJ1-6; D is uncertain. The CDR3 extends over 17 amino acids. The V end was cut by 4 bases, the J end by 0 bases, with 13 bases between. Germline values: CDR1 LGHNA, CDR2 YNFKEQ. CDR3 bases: TGTGCCAGCAGCCCCACAGACTACCGCTCCTATAATTCACCCCTCCACTTT. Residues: CASSPTDYRSYNSPLHF.

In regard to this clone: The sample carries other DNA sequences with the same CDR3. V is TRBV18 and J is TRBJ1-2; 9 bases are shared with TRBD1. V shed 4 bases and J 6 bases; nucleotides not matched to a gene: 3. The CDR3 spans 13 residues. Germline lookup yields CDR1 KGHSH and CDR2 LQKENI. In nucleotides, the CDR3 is TGTGCCAGCTCACTACAGGGGGCTAATGGCTACACCTTC. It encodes CASSLQGANGYTF.

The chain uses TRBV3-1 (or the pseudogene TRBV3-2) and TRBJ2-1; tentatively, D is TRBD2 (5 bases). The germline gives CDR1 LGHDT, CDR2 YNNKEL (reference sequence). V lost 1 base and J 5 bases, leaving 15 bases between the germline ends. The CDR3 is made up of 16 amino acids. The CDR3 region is CASSQGSRGYDNEQFF. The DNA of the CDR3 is TGTGCCAGCAGCCAAGGGTCTAGAGGGTACGACAATGAGCAGTTCTTC.

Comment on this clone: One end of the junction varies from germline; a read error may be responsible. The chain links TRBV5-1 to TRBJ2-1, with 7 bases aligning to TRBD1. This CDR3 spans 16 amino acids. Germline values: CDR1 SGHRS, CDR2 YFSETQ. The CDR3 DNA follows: TGTGCCAGCAGCGTGGGACAGCGAAGCTCCTACAATGAGCAGTTCTTC. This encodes CASSVGQRSSYNEQFF.

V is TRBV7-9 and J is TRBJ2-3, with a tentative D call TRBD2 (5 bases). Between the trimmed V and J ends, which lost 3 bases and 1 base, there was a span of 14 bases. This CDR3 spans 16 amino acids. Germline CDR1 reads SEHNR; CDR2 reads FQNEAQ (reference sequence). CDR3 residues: CASSLSGGPGTDTQYF. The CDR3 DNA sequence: TGTGCCAGCAGCTTGTCGGGCGGGCCGGGCACAGATACGCAGTATTTT.

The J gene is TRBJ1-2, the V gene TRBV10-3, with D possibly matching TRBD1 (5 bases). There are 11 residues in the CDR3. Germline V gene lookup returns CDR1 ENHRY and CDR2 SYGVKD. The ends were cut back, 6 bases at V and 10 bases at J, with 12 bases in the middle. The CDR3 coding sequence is TGTGCCATCAGCTCAGGGTCGAACTACACCTTC. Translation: CAISSGSNYTF.